This TCR beta chain appears in the sequencing data of a study of CD8 T cells in ankylosing spondylitis. Study results and caveats: Researchers reportedly found disease-linked clones significantly enriched in matched ankylosing spondylitis synovial fluid. Made up of several highly homologous variants, a TCR beta motif appeared characteristic of ankylosing spondylitis blood. Disease-linked clones bore a CD8+ phenotype, appearing relatively rarely in peripheral blood.

This clonotype was found a few times. Its antigen is still unknown. The CDR3 loop spans 15 amino acids. V was trimmed by 1 base and J by 2 bases, leaving 11 bases between them. Quantitative barcoded 5'-RACE was used to prepare TCR beta libraries. From the 5' RACE reads, TCRdb called clonotypes with MiXCR, one entry per CDR3 protein. Of about 480,000 distinct CDR3 sequences in the sample, roughly 18% were seen once. This receptor was identified in a male donor with ankylosing spondylitis. The chain combines TRBV12-3 or TRBV12-4 with TRBJ1-1, with a tentative D call TRBD1 (5 bases). The specimen was blood, either unsorted or a sorted T cell fraction (not recorded which). The CDR3 spells CASSLGVGTNTEAFF. The CDR3 region has the DNA TGTGCCAGCAGTTTAGGGGTGGGGACCAACACTGAAGCTTTCTTT.